These T cell receptor beta chains were read from a single sample in a study of blood T cells in healthy people across ages. TCRdb passed the 5' RACE reads through MiXCR, listing each CDR3 protein once. Here the sample spans 800,000 or so distinct CDR3 sequences, roughly 25% being singletons. This sample was also put to use in a study of T cells of mothers and their children.

The sequenced sample consisted of blood. All receptors derive from a boy aged 5-17 years in good health. The CDR3 runs from the conserved cysteine through the conserved F or W. Each record gives: J gene, V gene, clone size, D gene, CDR3 protein, CDR3 DNA. The D gene is left open where the match is weak. The size of a clone is reported for some rows only, either as once, few or many, or as a class for expanded clones.

j_call: TRBJ2-7; v_call: TRBV6-1; clone_size: -; d_call: -; cdr3_aa: CASSEGASQYF; cdr3_nt: TGTGCCAGCAGTGAAGGGGCCAGCCAGTACTTC
j_call: TRBJ2-1; v_call: TRBV6-2/TRBV6-3; clone_size: -; d_call: TRBD2; cdr3_aa: CASNSMGGTSPQFF; cdr3_nt: TGTGCCAGCAACTCCATGGGGGGGACGAGCCCACAGTTCTTC
j_call: TRBJ2-1; v_call: TRBV28; clone_size: -; d_call: -; cdr3_aa: CASSTRSNEQFF; cdr3_nt: TGTGCCAGCAGTACCCGTAGCAATGAGCAGTTCTTC
j_call: TRBJ2-7; v_call: TRBV5-1; clone_size: few; d_call: TRBD1; cdr3_aa: CASSPRGTDVYEQYF; cdr3_nt: TGCGCCAGCAGCCCTAGGGGGACAGATGTATACGAGCAGTACTTC
j_call: TRBJ2-5; v_call: TRBV13; clone_size: many; d_call: -; cdr3_aa: CASSLRGAQETQYF; cdr3_nt: TGTGCCAGCAGCTTAAGGGGAGCTCAAGAGACCCAGTACTTC
j_call: TRBJ2-1; v_call: TRBV6-2/TRBV6-3; clone_size: -; d_call: TRBD2; cdr3_aa: CASSYWLAGEGEQFF; cdr3_nt: TGTGCCAGCAGTTACTGGCTAGCGGGAGAGGGGGAGCAGTTCTTC
j_call: TRBJ2-5; v_call: TRBV20-1; clone_size: -; d_call: TRBD2; cdr3_aa: CSAATSGGLQETQYF; cdr3_nt: TGCAGTGCCGCGACTAGCGGGGGCCTCCAAGAGACCCAGTACTTC
j_call: TRBJ2-3; v_call: TRBV7-2; clone_size: few; d_call: -; cdr3_aa: CASEATLLPTDTQYF; cdr3_nt: TGTGCCAGCGAAGCAACCTTACTACCAACAGATACGCAGTATTTT
j_call: TRBJ2-1; v_call: TRBV3-1; clone_size: -; d_call: -; cdr3_aa: CASSQGPEGYNEQFF; cdr3_nt: TGTGCCAGCAGCCAAGGCCCCGAGGGGTACAATGAGCAGTTCTTC
j_call: TRBJ1-4; v_call: TRBV14; clone_size: -; d_call: -; cdr3_aa: CASSLHGATNEKLFF; cdr3_nt: TGTGCCAGCAGCCTTCACGGCGCAACTAATGAAAAACTGTTTTTT